The clone carrying this T cell receptor beta chain was found many times. Antigen unknown. These data originate in a study of glioma-infiltrating T cells. Whole-study results and caveats: Non-neoplastic patients had below-expected tissue-blood divergence, while all gliomas exceeded expectation.

V gave up 5 bases and J gave up 4 bases, with 11 bases separating them. The CDR3 is 14 amino acids. Germline V gene sequence: CDR1 MNHEY, CDR2 SMNVEV (reference sequence). Amplification of TCR alpha and beta CDR3 regions from RNA used iRepertoire nested multiplex PCR. TCRdb recomputed calls from the multiplex PCR reads with MiXCR, one row per CDR3 protein. The top ten hold under 6.5% of the sample, which has some 160,000 distinct CDR3 sequences, roughly two fifths seen once. V gene TRBV27 combines with J gene TRBJ2-2; D not resolved. The clonotype comes from a human donor with low-grade glioma or glioblastoma, undergoing nonglioma brain surgery, or in good health (not recorded which). The material sequenced was glioma tissue, nonneoplastic brain tissue, or PBMCs (not recorded which). The chain's CDR3 is CASSPRAITGELFF. The DNA for the CDR3 is TGTGCCAGCAGTCCACGGGCCATCACCGGGGAGCTGTTTTTT.